These 25 T cell receptor beta chains were sequenced from one sample in a study of blood T cell repertoires in COVID-19. Clones were sequenced by immunoSEQ multiplex PCR, and TCRdb holds only the in-frame ones, with some missing. The data show approximately 200,000 clones, 84% seen once. Material for sequencing was peripheral blood. Receptors were obtained from a woman aged 80 or over with COVID-19, enrolled during active disease.

The chain joins TRBV2 to TRBJ2-3, with 8 bases that match TRBD2. After removal of 4 bases from V and 5 bases from J, the junction contained 5 bases not matched to a gene. Germline V gene sequence: CDR1 SNHLY, CDR2 FYNNEI. This CDR3 is 14 amino acids long. Written as DNA, the CDR3 is TGTGCCAGCAGTGTCGGGGGGGGCGGAGATACGCAGTATTTT. Protein sequence: CASSVGGGGDTQYF. Supplemented by reference TRBV2 and TRBJ2-3, the full variable domain reads EPEVTQTPSHQVTQMGQEVILRCVPISNHLYFYWYRQILGQKVEFLVSFYNNEISEKSEIFDDQFSVERPDGSNFTLKIRSTKLEDSAMYFCASSVGGGGDTQYFGPGTRLTVL.

The chain couples TRBV7-2 to TRBJ2-2, with a possible D match to TRBD2 (6 bases). The CDR3 length is 19 residues. Germline CDR1 SGHTA, CDR2 FQGNSA. The V end was cut by 5 bases, the J end by 6 bases, with 28 bases between. CDR3 in DNA: TGTGCCAGCAGCCCTAGTCGGGCCTTCGCGGAGGGAGTGGCCGGGGAGCTGTTTTTT. Protein product: CASSPSRAFAEGVAGELFF. Looking up the rest from reference TRBV7-2 and TRBJ2-2 gives the full variable domain: GAGVSQSPSNKVTEKGKDVELRCDPISGHTALYWYRQSLGQGLEFLIYFQGNSAPDKSGLPSDRFSAERTGGSVSTLTIQRTQQEDSAVYLCASSPSRAFAEGVAGELFFGEGSRLTVL.

The chain combines TRBV12-3 or TRBV12-4 with TRBJ1-1, with 7 positions matching TRBD1. J was trimmed by 0 bases and V by 8 bases; bases with no gene match: 3. This CDR3 has 13 residues. CDR3 amino acids: CASGQALNTEAFF. The DNA of the CDR3 is TGTGCCAGCGGACAGGCGTTGAACACTGAAGCTTTCTTT.

The chain uses TRBV2 and TRBJ1-4; 7 nucleotides line up with TRBD1. The V gene's germline CDR1 is SNHLY and CDR2 FYNNEI. The length of the CDR3 is 14 residues. The V and J ends lost 1 base and 7 bases, in that order; junction bases with no gene match: 3. CDR3 loop: CASSEEGQTEKLFF. The CDR3 DNA follows: TGTGCCAGCAGTGAAGAGGGACAGACTGAAAAACTGTTTTTT.

This rearrangement joins TRBV2 to TRBJ1-1, with D tentatively TRBD1 (5 bases). The germline V gene has CDR1 SNHLY and CDR2 FYNNEI. Trimming stripped 7 bases from V and 13 bases from J, with 19 bases between. The CDR3 runs to 12 residues. CDR3 sequence: CASNQGTSVDFF. The CDR3 DNA reads TGTGCCAGCAATCAGGGTACATCGGTCGATTTCTTT.

J is TRBJ2-2 and V is TRBV28, with D possibly TRBD2 on 5 matching bases. CDR1 is MDHEN, CDR2 SYDVKM, per germline. V was cut by 6 bases and J by 0 bases, with 11 bases left in between. This CDR3 comprises 15 residues. The DNA of the CDR3 is TGTGCCAGCAGGTTTCAGCGGTCGAACACCGGGGAGCTGTTTTTT. It is translated as CASRFQRSNTGELFF.

This clone was found once. The V call is TRBV7-2, the J call TRBJ1-2; D might be TRBD1 (5 bases). V lost 6 bases to trimming and J lost 1 base, with 12 bases between them. CDR1 is SGHTA, CDR2 FQGNSA, per germline. The CDR3 spans 14 residues. The chain's CDR3 is CASSTAGHNYGYTF. The CDR3 DNA is TGTGCCAGCAGTACGGCAGGACATAACTATGGCTACACCTTC.

The V and J genes are TRBV4-2 and TRBJ1-4, with a tentative D call TRBD1 (6 bases). Trimming took 3 bases from V and 0 from J, leaving 11 bases between them. The CDR3 is 16 residues long. The germline CDR1 and CDR2 sequences are LGHNA and YNFKEQ. CDR3 residues: CASSQDSAATNEKLFF. DNA for the CDR3: TGTGCCAGCAGCCAGGACAGTGCTGCAACTAATGAAAAACTGTTTTTT.

The chain couples TRBV7-9 to TRBJ2-5, with 9 nucleotides matching TRBD2. With V trimmed by 1 base and J by 1 base, 13 bases remained unmatched. Per germline, CDR1 SEHNR and CDR2 FQNEAQ (reference sequence). This CDR3 comprises 19 residues. CDR3 sequence (DNA): TGTGCCAGCAGCTTAGGATCTTCGGCGACTAGCGGAGTCCAAGAGACCCAGTACTTC. This sequence encodes CASSLGSSATSGVQETQYF.

The rearrangement uses TRBV2 and TRBJ1-1, with D tentatively TRBD1 (5 bases). CDR1 is SNHLY and CDR2 is FYNNEI in the germline V gene. The ends were cut back, 8 bases at V and 3 bases at J, with 10 bases in the middle. This CDR3 has 12 amino acids. The CDR3 loop reads CASLGGYTEAFF. The CDR3, as DNA: TGTGCCAGCCTGGGGGGGTACACTGAAGCTTTCTTT.

The chain carries TRBV7-8 and TRBJ1-5; D is unclear. Looked up from germline, CDR1 is SGHVS and CDR2 is FQNEAQ. The V gene lost 5 bases and the J gene lost 2 bases, with 10 bases spanning the gap. This CDR3 region has 14 residues. DNA for the CDR3: TGTGCCAGCAGCAGGGAGGTGGGCAATCAGCCCCAGCATTTT. Protein product: CASSREVGNQPQHF.

This rearrangement joins TRBV7-9 to TRBJ1-1; TRBD1 matches at 8 bases. The junction had 3 bases not matched to a gene; V was cut back by 5 bases and J by 4 bases. The CDR3 runs 13 residues. Germline loops: CDR1 SEHNR, CDR2 FQNEAQ (reference sequence). The CDR3: CASSQDRVTEAFF. The CDR3 DNA is TGTGCCAGCAGCCAGGACAGGGTCACTGAAGCTTTCTTT. The full variable domain, with the rest looked up from reference TRBV7-9 and TRBJ1-1, is DTGVSQNPRHKITKRGQNVTFRCDPISEHNRLYWYRQTLGQGPEFLTYFQNEAQLEKSRLLSDRFSAERPKGSFSTLEIQRTEQGDSAMYLCASSQDRVTEAFFGQGTRLTVV.

This clone has just a few counts. The chain has TRBV14 and TRBJ1-1, with TRBD1 matching over 7 bases. The V and J ends lost 7 bases and 3 bases, in that order; junction bases with no gene match: 8. The CDR3 sequence is 14 residues long. Germline-derived CDR1 and CDR2 are SGHDN and FVKESK. CDR3 nucleotide sequence: TGTGCCAGCACCAACAGGGGCAGGTACACTGAAGCTTTCTTT. Translated, it gives CASTNRGRYTEAFF.

The gene calls are TRBV9 and TRBJ1-6; the match to TRBD1 covers 7 bases. V trimming: 4 bases; J trimming: 9 bases; junction bases outside the gene matches: 10. The germline gives CDR1 SGDLS, CDR2 YYNGEE. The CDR3 length is 15 residues. Here the CDR3 reads CASSPQGGQGSPLHF. For the CDR3, the DNA is TGTGCCAGCAGCCCCCAAGGGGGCCAGGGTTCACCCCTCCACTTT.

There are a few counts of this clone. This chain uses TRBV9 with TRBJ1-6, with D possibly being TRBD1 (5 bases). The CDR3 spans 14 residues. Trimming left V 0 bases short and J 6 bases short, with 7 bases between. In germline, CDR1 is SGDLS, CDR2 YYNGEE. The CDR3 coding sequence is TGTGCCAGCAGCGTAGCTCAGGGTAATTCACCCCTCCACTTT. Amino acids: CASSVAQGNSPLHF.

This chain joins TRBV9 and TRBJ2-1; a possible D gene is TRBD2 (5 bases). This CDR3 is 16 amino acids long. V lost 3 bases, J lost 4 bases, and 17 bases lay in between. The germline gives CDR1 SGDLS, CDR2 YYNGEE. CDR3 in DNA: TGTGCCAGCAGCGCCCGGGGAGCGGTGGTATACAATGAGCAGTTCTTC. This encodes CASSARGAVVYNEQFF.

The rearrangement joins TRBV5-1 to TRBJ1-1; no definite D call. The CDR3 extends over 13 amino acids. V lost 4 bases, J lost 4 bases, and 11 bases lay in between. Germline CDR1 is SGHRS and CDR2 is YFSETQ. In nucleotides, the CDR3 is TGCGCCAGCAGCCTCGACACCAGCACTGAAGCTTTCTTT. Its protein product is CASSLDTSTEAFF. The variable domain in full, completed from reference TRBV5-1 and TRBJ1-1, reads KAGVTQTPRYLIKTRGQQVTLSCSPISGHRSVSWYQQTPGQGLQFLFEYFSETQRNKGNFPGRFSGRQFSNSRSEMNVSTLELGDSALYLCASSLDTSTEAFFGQGTRLTVV.

This clone was picked up one time. The chain recombines TRBV18 with TRBJ2-7; 10 bases line up with TRBD2. Germline V gene lookup returns CDR1 KGHSH and CDR2 LQKENI. The CDR3 loop spans 17 amino acids. The ends lost 0 bases at V and 4 bases at J; junction bases unmatched: 9. This chain's CDR3 is CASSPPSGGAGRYEQYF. The CDR3 DNA is TGTGCCAGCTCACCACCCAGCGGGGGGGCAGGCAGATACGAGCAGTACTTC.

This clone was counted only a few times. The V call is TRBV20-1, the J call TRBJ2-7; D unresolved. The V and J ends lost 4 bases and 3 bases respectively, with 4 bases between them. Per germline, CDR1 DFQATT and CDR2 SNEGSKA (reference sequence). The CDR3 is made up of 10 amino acids. The CDR3 sequence: CSATNYEQYF. The DNA of the CDR3 is TGCAGTGCTACCAACTACGAGCAGTACTTC.

This clone was detected only once. The V call is TRBV5-1, the J call TRBJ1-4, with 7 bases aligning to TRBD1. From germline, CDR1 is SGHRS and CDR2 YFSETQ. With 4 bases clipped from V and 3 bases from J, the junction kept 9 bases outside the gene matches. CDR3 length: 16 amino acids. CDR3 loop: CASSAALGTANEKLFF. As DNA, the CDR3 is TGCGCCAGCAGCGCCGCCTTAGGGACAGCTAATGAAAAACTGTTTTTT.

This clone was recorded only once. This chain links TRBV11-3 with TRBJ2-5, with 7 bases that match TRBD1. V was clipped by 5 bases and J by 5 bases; unmatched bases: 5. CDR1 SGHNT and CDR2 YENEEA come from the germline V gene. CDR3 length equals 13 residues. The CDR3 sequence: CASSRGRGETQYF. The CDR3, as DNA: TGTGCCAGCAGCAGGGGGCGTGGGGAGACCCAGTACTTC. The entire variable domain, with the rest obtained from reference TRBV11-3 and TRBJ2-5, is as follows: EAGVVQSPRYKIIEKKQPVAFWCNPISGHNTLYWYLQNLGQGPELLIRYENEEAVDDSQLPKDRFSAERLKGVDSTLKIQPAELGDSAVYLCASSRGRGETQYFGPGTRLLVL.

The chain couples TRBV3-1 (or the pseudogene TRBV3-2) to TRBJ1-1; D not certain. The CDR3 totals 15 residues. Germline CDR1 LGHDT, CDR2 YNNKEL (reference sequence). Trimming cost V 1 base and J 0 bases, with 9 bases left between them. The CDR3 DNA is TGTGCCAGCAGCCAAGGCTCAGGCTTGAACACTGAAGCTTTCTTT. Protein sequence: CASSQGSGLNTEAFF.

Only one count was recorded for this clone. The chain recombines TRBV28 with TRBJ1-4; 8 positions agree with TRBD1. The germline V gene encodes CDR1 MDHEN and CDR2 SYDVKM. J lost 8 bases, V lost 11 bases, and 7 bases had no gene match. The CDR3 runs 12 residues. CDR3 amino acids: CASRDRREKLFF. Written as DNA, the CDR3 is TGTGCCTCCCGGGACAGGAGGGAAAAACTGTTTTTT.

The chain is built from TRBV9 and TRBJ2-7; the match to TRBD2 covers 12 bases. CDR3 length equals 16 residues. V trimming: 0 bases; J trimming: 9 bases; junction bases outside the gene matches: 10. Looked up from germline, CDR1 is SGDLS and CDR2 is YYNGEE. The CDR3 protein is CASSVEGTSGRSGQYF. The CDR3 DNA is TGTGCCAGCAGCGTAGAGGGGACTAGCGGGCGATCGGGGCAGTACTTC.

V usage is TRBV5-8 and J usage is TRBJ1-5; 9 bases map to TRBD1. This CDR3 region has 15 residues. J lost 1 base, V lost 6 bases, and 5 bases had no gene match. Germline CDR1 is SGHTS and CDR2 is YDEGEE. Here the CDR3 reads CASNEGQGSNQPQHF. The CDR3 DNA sequence: TGTGCCAGCAACGAGGGACAGGGAAGCAATCAGCCCCAGCATTTT.